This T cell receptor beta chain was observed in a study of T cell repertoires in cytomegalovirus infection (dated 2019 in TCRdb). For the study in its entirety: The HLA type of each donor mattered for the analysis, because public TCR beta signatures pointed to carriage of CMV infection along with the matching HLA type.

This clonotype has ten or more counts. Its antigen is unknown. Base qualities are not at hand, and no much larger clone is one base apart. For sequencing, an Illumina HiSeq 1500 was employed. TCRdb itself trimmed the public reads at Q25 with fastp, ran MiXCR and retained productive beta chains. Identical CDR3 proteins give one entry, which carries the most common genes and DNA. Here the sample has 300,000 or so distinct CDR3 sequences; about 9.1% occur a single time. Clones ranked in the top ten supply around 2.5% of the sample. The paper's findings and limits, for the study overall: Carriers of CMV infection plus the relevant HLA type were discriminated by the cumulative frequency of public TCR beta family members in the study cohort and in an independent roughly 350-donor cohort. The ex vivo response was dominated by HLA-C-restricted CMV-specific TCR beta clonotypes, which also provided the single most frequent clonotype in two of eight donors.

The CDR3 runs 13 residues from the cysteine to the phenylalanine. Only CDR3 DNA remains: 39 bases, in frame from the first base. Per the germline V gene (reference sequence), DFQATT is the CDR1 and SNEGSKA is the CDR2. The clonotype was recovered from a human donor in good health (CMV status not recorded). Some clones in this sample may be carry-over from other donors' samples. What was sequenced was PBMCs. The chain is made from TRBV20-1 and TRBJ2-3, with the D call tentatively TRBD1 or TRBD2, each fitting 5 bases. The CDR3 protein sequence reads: CSAGTDHTDTQYF. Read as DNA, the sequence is TGCAGCGCAGGGACGGATCACACAGATACGCAGTATTTT.